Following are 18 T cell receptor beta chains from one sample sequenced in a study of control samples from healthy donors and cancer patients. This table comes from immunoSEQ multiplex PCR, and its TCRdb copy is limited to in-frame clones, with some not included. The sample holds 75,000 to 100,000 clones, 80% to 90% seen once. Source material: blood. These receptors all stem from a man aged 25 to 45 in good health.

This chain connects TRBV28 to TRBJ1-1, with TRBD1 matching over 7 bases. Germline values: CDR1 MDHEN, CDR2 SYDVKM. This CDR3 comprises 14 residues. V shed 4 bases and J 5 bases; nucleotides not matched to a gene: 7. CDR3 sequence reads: CASSSYRGLTEAFF. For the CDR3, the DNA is TGTGCCAGCAGTTCATACAGGGGTTTGACTGAAGCTTTCTTT.

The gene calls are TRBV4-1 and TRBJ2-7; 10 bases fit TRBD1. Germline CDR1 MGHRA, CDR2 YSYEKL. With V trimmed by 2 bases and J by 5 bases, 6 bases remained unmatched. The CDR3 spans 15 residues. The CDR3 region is CASSQLYGQGDEQYF. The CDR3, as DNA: TGCGCCAGCAGCCAACTATACGGACAGGGGGACGAGCAGTACTTC.

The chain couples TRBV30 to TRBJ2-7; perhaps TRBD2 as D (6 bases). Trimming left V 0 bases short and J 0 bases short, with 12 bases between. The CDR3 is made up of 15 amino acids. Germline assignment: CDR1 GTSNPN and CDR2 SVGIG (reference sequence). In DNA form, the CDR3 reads TGTGCCTGGAGTGTAAGGGACTTTCCCTCCTACGAGCAGTACTTC. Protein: CAWSVRDFPSYEQYF.

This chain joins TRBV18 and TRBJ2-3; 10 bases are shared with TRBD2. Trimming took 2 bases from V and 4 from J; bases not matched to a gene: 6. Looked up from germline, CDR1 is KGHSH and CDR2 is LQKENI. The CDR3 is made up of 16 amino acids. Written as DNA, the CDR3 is TGTGCCAGCTCACCAGTTCAGCGGGAGGGCGCAGATACGCAGTATTTT. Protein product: CASSPVQREGADTQYF.

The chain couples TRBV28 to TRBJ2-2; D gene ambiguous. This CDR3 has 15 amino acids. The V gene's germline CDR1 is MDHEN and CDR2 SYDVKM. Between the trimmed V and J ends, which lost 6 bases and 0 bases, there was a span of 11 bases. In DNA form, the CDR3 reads TGTGCCAGCAGCCCCCCGAGCGCGAACACCGGGGAGCTGTTTTTT. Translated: CASSPPSANTGELFF.

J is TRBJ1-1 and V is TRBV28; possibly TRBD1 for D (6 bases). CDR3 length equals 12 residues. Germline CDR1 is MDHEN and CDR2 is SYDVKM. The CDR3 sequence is CAAWGRNTEAFF. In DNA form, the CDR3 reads TGTGCGGCCTGGGGGCGGAACACTGAAGCTTTCTTT.

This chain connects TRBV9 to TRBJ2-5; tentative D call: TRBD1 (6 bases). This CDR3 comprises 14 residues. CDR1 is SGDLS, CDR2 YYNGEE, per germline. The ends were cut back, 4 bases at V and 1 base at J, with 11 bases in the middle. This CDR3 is CASSTGTFQETQYF. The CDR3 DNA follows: TGTGCCAGCAGCACCGGGACATTCCAAGAGACCCAGTACTTC.

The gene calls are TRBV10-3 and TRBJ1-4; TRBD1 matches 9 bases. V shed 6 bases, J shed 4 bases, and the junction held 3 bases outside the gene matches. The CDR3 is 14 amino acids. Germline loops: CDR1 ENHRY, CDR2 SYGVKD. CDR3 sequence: CAIRGQGDNEKLFF. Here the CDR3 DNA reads TGTGCCATCAGGGGACAGGGCGATAATGAAAAACTGTTTTTT.

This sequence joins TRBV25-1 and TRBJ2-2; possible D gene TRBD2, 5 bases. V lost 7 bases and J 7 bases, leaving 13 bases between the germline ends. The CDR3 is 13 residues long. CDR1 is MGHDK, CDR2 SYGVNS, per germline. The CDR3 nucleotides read TGTGCCAGCATCCTACACGGGGTCGGGGAGCTGTTTTTT. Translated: CASILHGVGELFF.

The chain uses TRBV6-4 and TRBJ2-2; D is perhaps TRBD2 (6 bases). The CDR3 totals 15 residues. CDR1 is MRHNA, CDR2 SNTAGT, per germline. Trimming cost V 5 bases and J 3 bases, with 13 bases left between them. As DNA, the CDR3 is TGTGCCAGCAGTCCTAGCGCTGGGGACACCGGGGAGCTGTTTTTT. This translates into CASSPSAGDTGELFF.

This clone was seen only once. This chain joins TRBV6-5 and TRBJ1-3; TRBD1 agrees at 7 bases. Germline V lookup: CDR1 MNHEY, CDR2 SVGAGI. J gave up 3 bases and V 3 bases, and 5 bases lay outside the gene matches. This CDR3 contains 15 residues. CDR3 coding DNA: TGTGCCAGCAGTTATTCACGACAGGGTGGAAACACCATATATTTT. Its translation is CASSYSRQGGNTIYF.

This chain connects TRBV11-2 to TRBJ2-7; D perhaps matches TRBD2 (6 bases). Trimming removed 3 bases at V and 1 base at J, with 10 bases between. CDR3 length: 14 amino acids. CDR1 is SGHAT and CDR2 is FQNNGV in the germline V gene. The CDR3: CASSLAGFSYEQYF. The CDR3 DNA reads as TGTGCCAGCAGCTTGGCGGGGTTTTCCTACGAGCAGTACTTC. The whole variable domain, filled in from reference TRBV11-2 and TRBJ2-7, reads EAGVAQSPRYKIIEKRQSVAFWCNPISGHATLYWYQQILGQGPKLLIQFQNNGVVDDSQLPKDRFSAERLKGVDSTLKIQPAKLEDSAVYLCASSLAGFSYEQYFGPGTRLTVT.

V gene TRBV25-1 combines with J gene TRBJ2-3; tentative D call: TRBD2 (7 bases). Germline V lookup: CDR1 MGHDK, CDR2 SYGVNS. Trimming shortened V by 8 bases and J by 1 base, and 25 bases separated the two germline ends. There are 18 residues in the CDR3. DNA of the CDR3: TGTGCCAGCTCCCAGAATAGGGGGGGCCTTCGTGGCACAGATACGCAGTATTTT. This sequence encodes CASSQNRGGLRGTDTQYF.

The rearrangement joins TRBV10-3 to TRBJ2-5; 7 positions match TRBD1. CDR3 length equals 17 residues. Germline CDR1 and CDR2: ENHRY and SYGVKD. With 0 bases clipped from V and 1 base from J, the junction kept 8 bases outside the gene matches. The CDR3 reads CAISESVPQGRQETQYF. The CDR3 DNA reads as TGTGCCATCAGTGAGTCGGTCCCACAGGGGCGCCAAGAGACCCAGTACTTC.

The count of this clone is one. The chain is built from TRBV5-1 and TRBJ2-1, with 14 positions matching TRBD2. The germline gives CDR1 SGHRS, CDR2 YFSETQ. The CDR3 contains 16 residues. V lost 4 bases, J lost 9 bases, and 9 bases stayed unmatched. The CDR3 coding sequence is TGCGCCAGCAGCATAGCCGGGACTAGCGGGAGCGGTGAGCAGTTCTTC. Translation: CASSIAGTSGSGEQFF.

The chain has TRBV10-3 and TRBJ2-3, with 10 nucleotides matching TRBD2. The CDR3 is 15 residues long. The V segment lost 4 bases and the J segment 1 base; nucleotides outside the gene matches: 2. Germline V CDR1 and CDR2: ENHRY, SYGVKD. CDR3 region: CAISAGTSGTDTQYF. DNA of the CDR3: TGTGCCATCAGTGCGGGGACTAGCGGCACAGATACGCAGTATTTT.

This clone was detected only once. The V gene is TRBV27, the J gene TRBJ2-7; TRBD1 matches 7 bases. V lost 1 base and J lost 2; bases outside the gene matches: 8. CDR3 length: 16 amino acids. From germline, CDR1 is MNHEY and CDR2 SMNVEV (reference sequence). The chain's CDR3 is CASSLWAQGVTYEQYF. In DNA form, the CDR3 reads TGTGCCAGCAGTTTATGGGCGCAGGGGGTCACCTACGAGCAGTACTTC.

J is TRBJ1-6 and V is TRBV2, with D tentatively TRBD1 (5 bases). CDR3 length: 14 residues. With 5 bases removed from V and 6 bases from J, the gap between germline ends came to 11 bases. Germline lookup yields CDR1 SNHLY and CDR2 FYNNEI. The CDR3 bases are TGTGCCAGCAGTACAACCGACAGTAATTCACCCCTCCACTTT. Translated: CASSTTDSNSPLHF.